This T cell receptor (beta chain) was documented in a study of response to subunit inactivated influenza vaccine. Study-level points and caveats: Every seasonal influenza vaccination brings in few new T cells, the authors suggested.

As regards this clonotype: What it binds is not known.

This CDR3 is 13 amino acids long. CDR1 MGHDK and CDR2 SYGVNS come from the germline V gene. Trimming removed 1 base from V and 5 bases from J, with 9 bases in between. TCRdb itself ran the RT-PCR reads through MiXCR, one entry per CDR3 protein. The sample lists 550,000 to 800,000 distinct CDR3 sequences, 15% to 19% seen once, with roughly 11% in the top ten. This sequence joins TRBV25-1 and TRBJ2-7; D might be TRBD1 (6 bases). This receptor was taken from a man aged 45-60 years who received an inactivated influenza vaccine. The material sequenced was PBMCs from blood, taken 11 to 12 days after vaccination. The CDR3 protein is CASSEFPGDEQYF. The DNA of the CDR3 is TGTGCCAGCAGTGAATTCCCAGGGGACGAGCAGTACTTC.